This note documents a single T cell receptor (beta chain) sequence. Antigen specificity is unknown. The CDR3 length is 18 residues. Between the trimmed V and J ends, which lost 0 bases and 2 bases, there was a span of 18 bases. Germline V gene data show CDR1 as WNHNN and CDR2 as SYGVQD (reference sequence). This sample was included in a study of cytomegalovirus exposure and HLA in healthy donors. Study-wide findings and caveats: Later on, a genetic analysis was performed. It linked a missense variant in DCLRE1C with V- and J-gene trimming of TCR beta.

The study ran its PCR with 60 Vbeta and 13 Jbeta primers. Sequencing used immunoSEQ multiplex PCR; TCRdb keeps in-frame clones, though not all of them. The sample records 150,000 or so clones, roughly 66% being singletons. The rearrangement uses TRBV10-1 and TRBJ2-3; no reliable D call. Sequencing was performed on PBMCs. The clonotype comes from a woman aged 18-29 years in good health and CMV-seronegative. The CDR3 DNA sequence: TGCGCCAGCAGTGAGTCCCGGGTCGGCTACCTCACCACAGATACGCAGTATTTT. Translated, it gives CASSESRVGYLTTDTQYF.